This T cell receptor beta chain was profiled in a study of identifying expanded T cells in peripheral blood. Clones were read by immunoSEQ multiplex PCR, and TCRdb kept only the in-frame ones, dropping some. Altogether about 100,000 clones are present, more than 70% being singletons, with the ten largest covering over 12%. Germline V gives CDR1 SEHNR, CDR2 FQNEAQ (reference sequence). CDR3 length equals 18 residues. Study-level results: Variance in clone template counts between two-week samples significantly increased with total template count across all healthy donors.

Worth noting for this clone: The antigen is unknown. Relative to the germline gene, one junction end is altered; a read error may explain this.

Collection occurred without any documented infections or immune events in donors. The sample comprised blood. This TCR came from a person aged 18 to 70 in good health. V usage is TRBV7-9 and J usage is TRBJ2-7, with D tentatively TRBD2 (6 bases). DNA of the CDR3: TGTGCCAGCAGCTTAGTGAGGATCCAGCGGGCCCCCCTCGGGCGTACGGGTTTC. It translates to CASSLVRIQRAPLGRTGF.